These T cell receptor beta chains were read from a single sample in a study of vaccination and CD4 T cells after COVID-19. These receptors lack a known antigen. MiXCR was run by TCRdb on the PCR reads, yielding one entry per CDR3 protein. The sample records roughly 20,000 distinct CDR3 sequences, 40% to 50% being singletons. This material consisted of CD4+ T cells from blood, cultured in vitro, taken before SARS-CoV-2 vaccination. These receptors were taken from a human donor who had recovered from COVID-19. The CDR3 runs from the conserved cysteine through the conserved F or W. Each record gives: J gene, CDR3 length, clone size, V gene, D gene, CDR3 DNA, CDR3 protein. A D gene is named only where the DNA matches it firmly. Only some rows state a clone size, as once, few, many or a class for expanded clones.

J: TRBJ1-1; length: 12; size: few; V: TRBV28; D: NA; DNA: TGTGCCAGCAGTTTGCAGGTCTTTCCGGCTTTCTTT; CDR3: CASSLQVFPAFF
J: TRBJ1-2; length: 15; size: few; V: TRBV7-2; D: TRBD1; DNA: TGTGCCAGCAGCTTTGCACAGGGGGCGCGGGGTGGCTACACCTTC; CDR3: CASSFAQGARGGYTF
J: TRBJ2-7; length: 15; size: NA; V: TRBV5-1; D: TRBD2; DNA: TGCGCCAGCAGCCTGGCTAGCGGGGTTACCTACGAGCAGTACTTC; CDR3: CASSLASGVTYEQYF
J: TRBJ1-6; length: 22; size: NA; V: TRBV7-8; D: NA; DNA: TGTGCCAGCAGCTTATACCCCTGGAGCGAATCCCACCGTAGCTCCTATAATTCACCCCTCCACTTT; CDR3: CASSLYPWSESHRSSYNSPLHF
J: TRBJ1-5; length: 14; size: few; V: TRBV20-1; D: TRBD1; DNA: TGCAGTGCTAGAGCACAGGGGGGCAATCAGCCCCAGCATTTT; CDR3: CSARAQGGNQPQHF
J: TRBJ2-1; length: 14; size: NA; V: TRBV6-5; D: TRBD1; DNA: TGTGCCAGCAGTTCGACAGGGGGGTCGGATGAGCAGTTCTTC; CDR3: CASSSTGGSDEQFF
J: TRBJ2-3; length: 16; size: NA; V: TRBV6-2/TRBV6-3; D: NA; DNA: TGTGCCAGCAGTTACTCTCATGACCAAATAAGAGATACGCAGTATTTT; CDR3: CASSYSHDQIRDTQYF
J: TRBJ2-1; length: 12; size: NA; V: TRBV5-4; D: TRBD2; DNA: TGTGCCAGCGACCGGGGGGACAATGAGCAGTTCTTC; CDR3: CASDRGDNEQFF
J: TRBJ1-4; length: 13; size: NA; V: TRBV20-1; D: TRBD1; DNA: TGCAGTGCGAGACACAGGGGTGACGAAAAACTGTTTTTT; CDR3: CSARHRGDEKLFF
J: TRBJ1-2; length: 12; size: NA; V: TRBV6-2/TRBV6-3; D: TRBD1; DNA: TGTGCCAGCACCCCCAGGGGGGGCGGCTACACCTTC; CDR3: CASTPRGGGYTF
J: TRBJ1-2; length: 15; size: NA; V: TRBV20-1; D: NA; DNA: TGCAGTGCTAGAGAACGGACGGCTCAATCTTATGGCTACACCTTC; CDR3: CSARERTAQSYGYTF
J: TRBJ2-5; length: 12; size: NA; V: TRBV7-9; D: TRBD1; DNA: TGTGCCAGCGGCCGGACAGGAGAGACCCAGTACTTC; CDR3: CASGRTGETQYF
J: TRBJ2-2; length: 15; size: few; V: TRBV27; D: NA; DNA: TGTGCCAGCAGTTTATCGCGGCGGGTTACCGGGGAGCTGTTTTTT; CDR3: CASSLSRRVTGELFF
J: TRBJ2-5; length: 12; size: NA; V: TRBV30; D: NA; DNA: TGTGCCTGGAGCCTCGGAGTCGAGACCCAGTACTTC; CDR3: CAWSLGVETQYF
J: TRBJ2-1; length: 14; size: NA; V: TRBV7-6; D: NA; DNA: TGTGCCAGCAGCTTAGGATCAAATCAAGAGGAGCAGTTCTTC; CDR3: CASSLGSNQEEQFF
J: TRBJ1-6; length: 15; size: few; V: TRBV20-1; D: NA; DNA: TGCAGTGCTAGAAGCGAGAGCTCCTATAATTCACCCCTCCACTTT; CDR3: CSARSESSYNSPLHF
J: TRBJ2-3; length: 15; size: NA; V: TRBV7-6; D: NA; DNA: TGTGCCAGCAGCTTTATGATGACCCCACGGGAGACGCAGTATTTT; CDR3: CASSFMMTPRETQYF
J: TRBJ1-1; length: 18; size: NA; V: TRBV27; D: TRBD1; DNA: TGTGCCAGCAGTCGTAAGGGGGGGACAGGGGTTAGGAACACTGAAGCTTTCTTT; CDR3: CASSRKGGTGVRNTEAFF
J: TRBJ2-5; length: 14; size: NA; V: TRBV5-5; D: TRBD2; DNA: TGTGCCAGCAGACTAGCGGGAGGTCGTGAGACCCAGTACTTC; CDR3: CASRLAGGRETQYF
J: TRBJ2-3; length: 17; size: NA; V: TRBV7-2; D: TRBD2; DNA: TGTGCCAGCAGCTTAGATGGACTAGCGGGGGCGACAGATACGCAGTATTTT; CDR3: CASSLDGLAGATDTQYF
J: TRBJ1-1; length: 11; size: NA; V: TRBV7-8; D: NA; DNA: TGTGCCAGCAGCAAGGGACAAGGAGCTTTCTTT; CDR3: CASSKGQGAFF
J: TRBJ2-7; length: 13; size: few; V: TRBV20-1; D: TRBD1; DNA: TGCAGCGCCCCGGGACAGGCCACCTACGAGCAGTACTTC; CDR3: CSAPGQATYEQYF
J: TRBJ1-1; length: 12; size: NA; V: TRBV20-1; D: NA; DNA: TGCAGTGCTAGAGCTCCCCAGGGGGAAGCTTTCTTT; CDR3: CSARAPQGEAFF
J: TRBJ2-5; length: 11; size: NA; V: TRBV6-2/TRBV6-3; D: NA; DNA: TGTGCCAGCACTCTAGGGGAGACCCAGTACTTC; CDR3: CASTLGETQYF
J: TRBJ1-2; length: 12; size: NA; V: TRBV20-1; D: NA; DNA: TGCAGTGCTACATCAAGCATCTATGGCTACACCTTC; CDR3: CSATSSIYGYTF
J: TRBJ2-7; length: 16; size: NA; V: TRBV5-4; D: NA; DNA: TGTGCCAGCAGCTTAGAGGGACCCCGGGGGAGTAACGAGCAGTACTTC; CDR3: CASSLEGPRGSNEQYF
J: TRBJ2-3; length: 17; size: NA; V: TRBV7-2; D: TRBD2; DNA: TGTGCCAGCAGCTTAGCTGCTAGCGGGGGGGCGGTAGATACGCAGTATTTT; CDR3: CASSLAASGGAVDTQYF
J: TRBJ1-1; length: 15; size: NA; V: TRBV20-1; D: NA; DNA: TGCAGTGCCAAAAGCCGGGAGCGGGAATACACTGAAGCTTTCTTT; CDR3: CSAKSREREYTEAFF
J: TRBJ1-3; length: 14; size: NA; V: TRBV27; D: NA; DNA: TGTGCCAGCAAGGGATGGAGCTCTGGAAACACCATATATTTT; CDR3: CASKGWSSGNTIYF
J: TRBJ2-2; length: 13; size: few; V: TRBV20-1; D: TRBD1; DNA: TGCAGTGCCCCACAGGGGGCTTACGGGGAGCTGTTTTTT; CDR3: CSAPQGAYGELFF
J: TRBJ2-7; length: 13; size: once; V: TRBV5-4; D: NA; DNA: TGTGCCAGCAGCTTGTCGGCAGGGGACGAGCAGTACTTC; CDR3: CASSLSAGDEQYF
J: TRBJ1-3; length: 15; size: NA; V: TRBV6-1; D: NA; DNA: TGTGCCAGCACCCAGATCGTCGACAGTGGAAACACCATATATTTT; CDR3: CASTQIVDSGNTIYF
J: TRBJ2-2; length: 16; size: NA; V: TRBV2; D: TRBD2; DNA: TGTGCCAGCAGTGGGGGACTAGCGGGAGGGACCGGGGAGCTGTTTTTT; CDR3: CASSGGLAGGTGELFF
J: TRBJ2-2; length: 16; size: few; V: TRBV27; D: NA; DNA: TGTGCCAGCAGTTCTACACCACAGGCGCGGACCGGGGAGCTGTTTTTT; CDR3: CASSSTPQARTGELFF
J: TRBJ1-6; length: 13; size: NA; V: TRBV7-3; D: NA; DNA: TGTGCCAGCAGCCCGACGACAGAATCACCCCTCCACTTT; CDR3: CASSPTTESPLHF
J: TRBJ2-3; length: 16; size: NA; V: TRBV7-2; D: TRBD2; DNA: TGTGCCAGCAGCTTAGGAGCTAGCGGGAGCACAGATACGCAGTATTTT; CDR3: CASSLGASGSTDTQYF
J: TRBJ1-4; length: 15; size: medium-sized; V: TRBV6-2/TRBV6-3; D: NA; DNA: TGTGCCAGCAGCCTGAGCACCGCAACTAATGAAAAACTGTTTTTT; CDR3: CASSLSTATNEKLFF
J: TRBJ1-5; length: 11; size: NA; V: TRBV6-2/TRBV6-3; D: NA; DNA: TGTGCCAGCGGAAGGAATCAGCCCCAGCATTTT; CDR3: CASGRNQPQHF
J: TRBJ2-3; length: 16; size: NA; V: TRBV20-1; D: NA; DNA: TGCAGTGCTAGAGGGGCCCTGCGGGGGCGCACAGATACGCAGTATTTT; CDR3: CSARGALRGRTDTQYF
J: TRBJ1-1; length: 11; size: NA; V: TRBV12-3/TRBV12-4; D: NA; DNA: TGTGCCAGCACCGGGACGGTTGAAGCTTTCTTT; CDR3: CASTGTVEAFF